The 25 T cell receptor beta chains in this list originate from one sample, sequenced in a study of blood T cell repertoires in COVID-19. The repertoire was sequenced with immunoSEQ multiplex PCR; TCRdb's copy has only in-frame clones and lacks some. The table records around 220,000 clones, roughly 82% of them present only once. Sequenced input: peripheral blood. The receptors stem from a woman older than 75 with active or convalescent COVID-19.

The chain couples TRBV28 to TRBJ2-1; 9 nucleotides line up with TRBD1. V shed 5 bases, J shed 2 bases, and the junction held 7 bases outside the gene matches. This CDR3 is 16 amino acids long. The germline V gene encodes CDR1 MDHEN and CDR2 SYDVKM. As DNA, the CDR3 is TGTGCCAGCAGTCCACTGGGACAGGGTACCTACAATGAGCAGTTCTTC. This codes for CASSPLGQGTYNEQFF.

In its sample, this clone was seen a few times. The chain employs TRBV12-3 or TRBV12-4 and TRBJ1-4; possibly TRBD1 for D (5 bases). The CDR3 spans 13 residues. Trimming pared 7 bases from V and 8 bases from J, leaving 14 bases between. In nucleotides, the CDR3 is TGTGCCAGCACGCCCAGGGCAGGGGAAAAACTGTTTTTT. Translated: CASTPRAGEKLFF.

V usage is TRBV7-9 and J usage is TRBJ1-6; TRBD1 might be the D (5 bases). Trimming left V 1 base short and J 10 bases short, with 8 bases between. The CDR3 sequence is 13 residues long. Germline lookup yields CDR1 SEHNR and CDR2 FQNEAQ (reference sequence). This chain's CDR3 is CASSLEGESPLHF. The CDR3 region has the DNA TGTGCCAGCAGCTTAGAAGGGGAATCACCCCTCCACTTT.

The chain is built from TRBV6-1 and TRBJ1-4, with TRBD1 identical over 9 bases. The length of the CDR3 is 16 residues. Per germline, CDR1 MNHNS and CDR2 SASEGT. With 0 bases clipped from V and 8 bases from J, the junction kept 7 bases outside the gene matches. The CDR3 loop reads CASSEALTGGREKLFF. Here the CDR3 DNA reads TGTGCCAGCAGTGAAGCGCTGACAGGGGGTCGCGAAAAACTGTTTTTT.

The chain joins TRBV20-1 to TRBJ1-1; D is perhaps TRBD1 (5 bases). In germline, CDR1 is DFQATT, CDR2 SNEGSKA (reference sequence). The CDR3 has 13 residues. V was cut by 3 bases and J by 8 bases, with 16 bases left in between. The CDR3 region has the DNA TGCAGTGCTAGTAGGGGCTCGGGAGGGGAAGCTTTCTTT. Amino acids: CSASRGSGGEAFF.

The CDR3: CASSPPQGNNSPLHF. CDR3 coding DNA: TGTGCCAGCTCACCCCCCCAGGGGAATAATTCACCCCTCCACTTT. The rearrangement uses TRBV18 and TRBJ1-6, with TRBD1 as a possible D gene (6 bases). The CDR3 is 15 amino acids. Trimming stripped 3 bases from V and 5 bases from J, with 11 bases between. CDR1 is KGHSH and CDR2 is LQKENI in the germline V gene.

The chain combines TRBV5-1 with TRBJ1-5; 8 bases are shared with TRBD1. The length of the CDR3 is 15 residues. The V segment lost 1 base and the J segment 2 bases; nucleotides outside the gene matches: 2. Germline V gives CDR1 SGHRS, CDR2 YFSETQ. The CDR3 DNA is TGCGCCAGCAGCTTGCAGGGGGCCGGCAATCAGCCCCAGCATTTT. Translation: CASSLQGAGNQPQHF.

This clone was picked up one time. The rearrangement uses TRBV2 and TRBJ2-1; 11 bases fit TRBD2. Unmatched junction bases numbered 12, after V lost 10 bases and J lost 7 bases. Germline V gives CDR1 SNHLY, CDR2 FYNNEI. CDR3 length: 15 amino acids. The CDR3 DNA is TGTGCCACACGAGTGGGGACTAGCGGACTAAATGAGCAGTTCTTC. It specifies CATRVGTSGLNEQFF.

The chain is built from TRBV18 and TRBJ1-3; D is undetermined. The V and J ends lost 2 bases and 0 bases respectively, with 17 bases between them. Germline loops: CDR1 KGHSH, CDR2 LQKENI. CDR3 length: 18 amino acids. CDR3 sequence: CASSPNPSAASSGNTIYF. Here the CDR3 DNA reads TGTGCCAGCTCACCAAATCCGTCGGCGGCCAGCTCTGGAAACACCATATATTTT.

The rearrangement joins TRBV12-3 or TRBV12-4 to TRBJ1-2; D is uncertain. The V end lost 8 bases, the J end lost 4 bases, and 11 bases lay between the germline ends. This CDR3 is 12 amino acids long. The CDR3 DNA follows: TGTGCCAGCGGATTTAGCCTCTATGGCTACACCTTC. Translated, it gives CASGFSLYGYTF.

CDR3 amino acids: CASSLDPGGHQPQHF. DNA for the CDR3: TGCGCCAGCAGCTTGGATCCAGGGGGGCATCAGCCCCAGCATTTT. The chain links TRBV5-1 to TRBJ1-5; TRBD1 aligns across 7 bases. The germline CDR1 and CDR2 sequences are SGHRS and YFSETQ. The CDR3 is made up of 15 amino acids. Unmatched junction bases numbered 5, after V lost 0 bases and J lost 5 bases.

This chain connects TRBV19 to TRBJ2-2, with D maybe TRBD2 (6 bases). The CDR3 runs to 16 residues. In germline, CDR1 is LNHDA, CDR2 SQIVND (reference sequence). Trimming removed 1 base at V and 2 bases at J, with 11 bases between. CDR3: CASSIGRGSNTGELFF. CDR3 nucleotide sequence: TGTGCCAGTAGTATAGGGAGGGGTAGTAACACCGGGGAGCTGTTTTTT.

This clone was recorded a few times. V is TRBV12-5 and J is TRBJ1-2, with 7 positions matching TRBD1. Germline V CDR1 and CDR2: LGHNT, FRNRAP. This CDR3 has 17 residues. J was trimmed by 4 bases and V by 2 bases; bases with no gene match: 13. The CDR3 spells CASGLWGGAGGLYGYTF. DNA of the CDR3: TGTGCTAGTGGTTTGTGGGGTGGGGCAGGGGGACTCTATGGCTACACCTTC.

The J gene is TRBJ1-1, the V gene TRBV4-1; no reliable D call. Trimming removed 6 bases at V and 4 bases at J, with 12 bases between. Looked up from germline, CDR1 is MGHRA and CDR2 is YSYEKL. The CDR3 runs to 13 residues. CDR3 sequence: CASSPTEFTEAFF. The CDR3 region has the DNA TGCGCCAGCAGTCCGACGGAGTTCACTGAAGCTTTCTTT.

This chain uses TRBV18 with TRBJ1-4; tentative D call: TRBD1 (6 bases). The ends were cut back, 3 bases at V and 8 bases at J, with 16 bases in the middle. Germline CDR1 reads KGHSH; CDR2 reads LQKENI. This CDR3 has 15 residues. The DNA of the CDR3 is TGTGCCAGCTCACCTAAGACAGGCTTTGACGAAAAACTGTTTTTT. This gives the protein CASSPKTGFDEKLFF.

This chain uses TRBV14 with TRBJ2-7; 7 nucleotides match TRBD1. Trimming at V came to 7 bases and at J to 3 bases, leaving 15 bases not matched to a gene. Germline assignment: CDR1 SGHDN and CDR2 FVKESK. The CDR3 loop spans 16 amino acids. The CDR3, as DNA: TGTGCCAGCACCATAGCGTTGGACAGGCGCCGCTACGAGCAGTACTTC. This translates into CASTIALDRRRYEQYF.

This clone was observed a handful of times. As DNA, the CDR3 is TGTGCCAGCAGCGCCAGACAAGCTCCAAATTCACCCCTCCACTTT. This translates into CASSARQAPNSPLHF. The J gene is TRBJ1-6, the V gene TRBV3-1 (or the pseudogene TRBV3-2); D not certain. From germline, CDR1 is LGHDT and CDR2 YNNKEL (reference sequence). The CDR3 runs to 15 residues. The V end was cut by 5 bases, the J end by 7 bases, with 15 bases between.

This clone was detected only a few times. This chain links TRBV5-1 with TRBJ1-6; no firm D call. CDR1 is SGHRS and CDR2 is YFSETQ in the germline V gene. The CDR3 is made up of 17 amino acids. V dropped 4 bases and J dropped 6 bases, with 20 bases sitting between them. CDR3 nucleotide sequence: TGCGCCAGCAGCGCTACCGACGGGCCCGGAGGTAATTCACCCCTCCACTTT. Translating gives CASSATDGPGGNSPLHF.

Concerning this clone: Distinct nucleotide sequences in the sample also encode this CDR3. The CDR3 DNA reads TGTGCCAGCAGTCCCCGGAATGAGCAGTTCTTC. Its translation: CASSPRNEQFF. The rearrangement uses TRBV12-3 or TRBV12-4 and TRBJ2-1; no reliable D call. Deletions cut 5 bases from V and 7 bases from J, with 6 bases between. This CDR3 comprises 11 residues.

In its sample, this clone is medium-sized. The CDR3 is CASGPGDRNNSPLHF. As DNA, the CDR3 is TGTGCCAGCGGACCCGGGGACAGGAATAATTCACCCCTCCACTTT. The chain couples TRBV5-6 to TRBJ1-6; 8 bases line up with TRBD1. Trimming cost V 7 bases and J 5 bases; bases outside gene matches: 8. Germline V lookup: CDR1 SGHDT, CDR2 YYEEEE. The CDR3 length is 15 residues. The variable domain in full, with the rest retrieved from reference TRBV5-6 and TRBJ1-6, is DAGVTQSPTHLIKTRGQQVTLRCSPKSGHDTVSWYQQALGQGPQFIFQYYEEEERQRGNFPDRFSGHQFPNYSSELNVNALLLGDSALYLCASGPGDRNNSPLHFGNGTRLTVT.

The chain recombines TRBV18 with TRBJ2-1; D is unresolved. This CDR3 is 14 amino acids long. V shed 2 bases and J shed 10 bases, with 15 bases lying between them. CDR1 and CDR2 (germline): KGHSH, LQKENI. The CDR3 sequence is CASSPNLAPSEQFF. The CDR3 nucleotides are TGTGCCAGCTCACCAAACTTAGCCCCATCGGAGCAGTTCTTC.

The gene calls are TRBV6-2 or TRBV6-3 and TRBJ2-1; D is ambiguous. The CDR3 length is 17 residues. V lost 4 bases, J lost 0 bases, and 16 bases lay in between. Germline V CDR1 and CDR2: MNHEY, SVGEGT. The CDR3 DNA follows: TGTGCCAGCAGTTCCCATGTACGGAGACGCTCCTACAATGAGCAGTTCTTC. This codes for CASSSHVRRRSYNEQFF.

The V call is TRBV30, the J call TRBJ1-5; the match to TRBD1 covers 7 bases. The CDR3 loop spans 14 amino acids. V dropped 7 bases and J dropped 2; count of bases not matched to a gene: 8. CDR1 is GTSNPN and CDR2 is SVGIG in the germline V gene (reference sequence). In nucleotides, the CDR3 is TGTGCCTACTTAACAGGGGCCGGCAATCAGCCCCAGCATTTT. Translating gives CAYLTGAGNQPQHF.

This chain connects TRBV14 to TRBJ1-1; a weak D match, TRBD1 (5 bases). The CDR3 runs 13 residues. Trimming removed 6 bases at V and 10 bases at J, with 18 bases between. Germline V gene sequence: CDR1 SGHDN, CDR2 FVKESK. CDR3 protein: CASSRSRVVGAFF. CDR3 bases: TGTGCCAGCAGTCGAAGCAGGGTGGTCGGAGCTTTCTTT.

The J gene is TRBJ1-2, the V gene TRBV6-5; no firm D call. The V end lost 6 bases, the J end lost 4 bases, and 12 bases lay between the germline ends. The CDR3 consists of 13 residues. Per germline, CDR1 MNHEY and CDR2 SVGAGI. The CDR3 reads CASRDTVSYGYTF. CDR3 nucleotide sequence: TGTGCCAGCAGAGATACAGTGAGCTATGGCTACACCTTC.